A single sample is the source of the 25 T cell receptor beta chains below, sequenced in a study of blood T cell repertoires in COVID-19. Data came from immunoSEQ multiplex PCR; TCRdb stores just in-frame clones and leaves some out. Of about 88,000 clones listed, 85% to 95% are singletons. The sequencing input was peripheral blood. These receptors all stem from a man in his sixties with acute or convalescent COVID-19.

The count of this clone is one. The V gene is TRBV6-7, the J gene TRBJ1-5; unclear D gene. TRBV6-7 is assigned to the ORF class and has an uncertain function. V was clipped by 0 bases and J by 1 base, with 10 bases between them. The CDR3 runs to 16 residues. CDR3 nucleotides: TGTGCCAGCAGTTACTCGGTCGGTCCAAGCAATCAGCCCCAGCATTTT. Its translation is CASSYSVGPSNQPQHF.

The rearrangement links TRBV9 to TRBJ2-5, with 7 bases aligning to TRBD2. The CDR3 spans 15 residues. Germline V gene lookup returns CDR1 SGDLS and CDR2 YYNGEE. Trimming at V came to 0 bases and at J to 1 base, leaving 3 bases not matched to a gene. The CDR3 bases are TGTGCCAGCAGCGTAGGAGCGGGGTCCCAAGAGACCCAGTACTTC. It is translated as CASSVGAGSQETQYF. Full variable domain (rest looked up from reference TRBV9 and TRBJ2-5): DSGVTQTPKHLITATGQRVTLRCSPRSGDLSVYWYQQSLDQGLQFLIQYYNGEERAKGNILERFSAQQFPDLHSELNLSSLELGDSALYFCASSVGAGSQETQYFGPGTRLLVL.

J is TRBJ2-1 and V is TRBV4-3, with D possibly being TRBD2 (5 bases). V lost 1 base and J lost 6, with 16 bases in between. CDR1 is LGHNA, CDR2 YSLEER, per germline. This CDR3 comprises 16 residues. CDR3 amino acids: CASSQGTGKSGNEQFF. The CDR3, as DNA: TGCGCCAGCAGCCAAGGGACGGGTAAAAGCGGCAATGAGCAGTTCTTC.

This chain links TRBV11-3 with TRBJ2-1; D is possibly TRBD2 (7 bases). Germline CDR1 is SGHNT and CDR2 is YENEEA. The CDR3 is 15 residues long. Trimming removed 5 bases from V and 3 bases from J, with 14 bases in between. CDR3 sequence: CASSPWGGGYNEQFF. For the CDR3, the DNA is TGTGCCAGCAGCCCCTGGGGGGGCGGCTACAATGAGCAGTTCTTC.

The chain carries TRBV7-2 and TRBJ2-3; D gene uncertain. The CDR3 has 15 residues. Germline CDR1 is SGHTA and CDR2 is FQGNSA. V was clipped by 0 bases and J by 3 bases, with 10 bases between them. The CDR3 region has the DNA TGTGCCAGCAGCTTAGCCTTCCCGTTGACAGATACGCAGTATTTT. This codes for CASSLAFPLTDTQYF.

The J gene is TRBJ2-1, the V gene TRBV2; D is unclear. The V gene lost 8 bases and the J gene lost 4 bases, with 9 bases spanning the gap. CDR3 length equals 12 residues. CDR1 is SNHLY, CDR2 FYNNEI, per germline. The CDR3 nucleotides are TGTGCCAGCTTGGGCCTTTACAATGAGCAGTTCTTC. It specifies CASLGLYNEQFF.

This clone showed up just once. This chain uses TRBV28 with TRBJ2-3, with 11 nucleotides matching TRBD1. The germline V gene has CDR1 MDHEN and CDR2 SYDVKM. The CDR3 loop spans 16 amino acids. The ends lost 6 bases at V and 4 bases at J; junction bases unmatched: 9. The CDR3 loop reads CASRPHRTGGADTQYF. The CDR3 bases are TGTGCCAGCAGACCTCATCGGACAGGGGGCGCAGATACGCAGTATTTT.

This chain connects TRBV11-3 to TRBJ1-3, with 8 bases lining up with TRBD1. Germline assignment: CDR1 SGHNT and CDR2 YENEEA. V was pared by 7 bases and J by 2 bases, with 4 bases of the junction left unmatched. The CDR3 has 14 residues. The chain's CDR3 is CASKSTGAGNTIYF. The CDR3 bases are TGTGCCAGCAAATCGACAGGGGCTGGAAACACCATATATTTT.

This clone appeared a single time. This chain joins TRBV21-1 and TRBJ1-1. TRBV21-1 counts as a pseudogene. CDR3 length: 16 amino acids. The DNA for the CDR3 is TGTGCCAGCAGACCTCTTGGGAGGGGGTATGTCACTGAAGCTTTCTTT. Its protein product is CASRPLGRGYVTEAFF.

This clone was observed once. The rearrangement uses TRBV27 and TRBJ2-2, with D uncertain. CDR1 is MNHEY and CDR2 is SMNVEV in the germline V gene (reference sequence). This CDR3 spans 15 amino acids. Between the trimmed V and J ends, which lost 5 bases and 2 bases, there was a span of 12 bases. CDR3 sequence: CASSPMITNTGELFF. DNA of the CDR3: TGTGCCAGCAGTCCAATGATCACTAACACCGGGGAGCTGTTTTTT.

The rearrangement uses TRBV7-8 and TRBJ1-1; D not resolved. The CDR3 has 14 residues. The V end was cut by 0 bases, the J end by 3 bases, with 8 bases between. In germline, CDR1 is SGHVS, CDR2 FQNEAQ. The CDR3 DNA sequence: TGTGCCAGCAGCTTAGCTGGCCGGGACACTGAAGCTTTCTTT. Translating it yields CASSLAGRDTEAFF.

This chain connects TRBV7-2 to TRBJ2-7; TRBD1 is a possible D gene (6 bases). V was cut by 1 base and J by 2 bases, with 21 bases left in between. CDR1 is SGHTA, CDR2 FQGNSA, per germline. The CDR3 runs 18 residues. CDR3 region: CASSLGPPTGIAPYEQYF. As DNA, the CDR3 is TGTGCCAGCAGCTTAGGGCCCCCAACAGGGATTGCCCCCTACGAGCAGTACTTC.

The V and J genes are TRBV9 and TRBJ1-5; D not certain. Looked up from germline, CDR1 is SGDLS and CDR2 is YYNGEE. Trimming left V 2 bases short and J 6 bases short, with 15 bases between. The CDR3 covers 15 residues. The CDR3 region has the DNA TGTGCCAGCAGCGTTGGACCCGAAGGAGGTCAGCCCCAGCATTTT. Translated: CASSVGPEGGQPQHF.

The chain joins TRBV19 to TRBJ2-3; D is possibly TRBD2 (6 bases). Germline V CDR1 and CDR2: LNHDA, SQIVND (reference sequence). This CDR3 is built from 14 residues. Trimming left V 3 bases short and J 2 bases short, with 9 bases between. The CDR3 sequence is CASSMAGPTDTQYF. CDR3 in DNA: TGTGCCAGTAGTATGGCGGGGCCCACAGATACGCAGTATTTT.

This clone was seen once. J is TRBJ2-3 and V is TRBV19; D possibly corresponds to TRBD2 (6 bases). CDR1 and CDR2 from the germline V gene are LNHDA and SQIVND (reference sequence). V lost 3 bases, J lost 0 bases, and 10 bases lay in between. The CDR3 has 15 amino acids. CDR3 sequence: CASSISSDSTDTQYF. In nucleotides, the CDR3 is TGTGCCAGTAGTATTTCTAGCGATAGCACAGATACGCAGTATTTT.

This clone was detected once. V is TRBV5-1 and J is TRBJ2-7, with D possibly TRBD2 on 7 matching bases. The CDR3 is 17 residues long. Germline V gene sequence: CDR1 SGHRS, CDR2 YFSETQ. Trimming removed 4 bases at V and 6 bases at J, with 26 bases between. The CDR3 DNA reads as TGCGCCAGCAGCCAACAACTTCTGGGGGGAGGGGGTTCCGAGCAGTACTTC. This translates into CASSQQLLGGGGSEQYF.

The chain has TRBV6-2 or TRBV6-3 and TRBJ1-5; weak D call: TRBD1 (5 bases). Germline-derived CDR1 and CDR2 are MNHEY and SVGEGT. With 5 bases removed from V and 5 bases from J, the gap between germline ends came to 16 bases. There are 15 residues in the CDR3. The CDR3 here is CASSLGGPVDQPQHF. The CDR3 DNA reads TGTGCCAGCAGTCTGGGGGGTCCCGTTGATCAGCCCCAGCATTTT.

V usage is TRBV2 and J usage is TRBJ2-7, with TRBD2 matching over 11 bases. Trimming cost V 6 bases and J 0 bases; bases outside gene matches: 10. Germline V CDR1 and CDR2: SNHLY, FYNNEI. The CDR3 runs to 17 residues. The CDR3, as DNA: TGTGCCAGCAGGCCAGCCGGGACTAGCGGAGTCTCCTACGAGCAGTACTTC. It translates to CASRPAGTSGVSYEQYF.

The chain uses TRBV5-1 and TRBJ1-1; TRBD1 might be the D (5 bases). Germline CDR1 SGHRS, CDR2 YFSETQ. The CDR3 runs 16 residues. V was clipped by 4 bases and J by 5 bases, with 21 bases between them. CDR3 nucleotide sequence: TGCGCCAGCAGCCTCGGACGGGAGGGGAGTCGGACTGAAGCTTTCTTT. It yields the protein CASSLGREGSRTEAFF.

The V call is TRBV5-1, the J call TRBJ2-2, with D tentatively TRBD2 (5 bases). Germline V gives CDR1 SGHRS, CDR2 YFSETQ. This CDR3 has 14 amino acids. Deletions cut 4 bases from V and 6 bases from J, with 13 bases between. CDR3 amino acids: CASSGRESAGELFF. The CDR3 DNA follows: TGCGCCAGCAGCGGTAGGGAGTCGGCCGGGGAGCTGTTTTTT.

This chain connects TRBV5-1 to TRBJ2-7; no reliable D call. The germline gives CDR1 SGHRS, CDR2 YFSETQ. Trimming pared 0 bases from V and 0 bases from J, leaving 10 bases between. CDR3 length: 15 amino acids. Here the CDR3 DNA reads TGCGCCAGCAGCTTGGTTCAGGCAAGCTCCTACGAGCAGTACTTC. This gives the protein CASSLVQASSYEQYF.

This clone was observed a single time. The rearrangement uses TRBV18 and TRBJ1-4, with a tentative D call TRBD1 (6 bases). Germline V gene data show CDR1 as KGHSH and CDR2 as LQKENI. The CDR3 runs 14 residues. V lost 6 bases and J lost 7, with 15 bases in between. The CDR3 loop reads CASSPGTPTEKLFF. In nucleotides, the CDR3 is TGTGCCAGCTCGCCCGGGACACCCACTGAAAAACTGTTTTTT.

This clone was seen more than once but under ten times. J is TRBJ1-2 and V is TRBV4-1; unclear D gene. The V gene's germline CDR1 is MGHRA and CDR2 YSYEKL. V shed 1 base and J shed 5 bases, with 17 bases lying between them. The CDR3 length is 16 residues. The CDR3 spells CASSQVEARGPYGYTF. CDR3 coding DNA: TGCGCCAGCAGCCAAGTAGAGGCCCGGGGTCCGTATGGCTACACCTTC.

This chain connects TRBV24-1 to TRBJ2-4; 8 bases match TRBD1. CDR1 and CDR2 (germline): KGHDR, SFDVKD. Germline trimming cut 3 bases from V and 8 bases from J; bases unmatched to any gene: 8. This CDR3 is 15 amino acids long. Here the CDR3 reads CATSDESGGSDIQYF. CDR3 coding DNA: TGTGCCACCAGTGATGAATCAGGGGGCTCGGACATTCAGTACTTC.

The J gene is TRBJ2-3, the V gene TRBV9, with unresolved D. Germline CDR1 reads SGDLS; CDR2 reads YYNGEE. The V gene lost 7 bases and the J gene lost 4 bases, with 10 bases spanning the gap. This CDR3 is built from 12 residues. Here the CDR3 reads CASCNSPDTQYF. As DNA, the CDR3 is TGTGCCAGCTGTAACAGCCCAGATACGCAGTATTTT.